This TCR beta chain was sequenced in a study of T-cell memory formation after mild COVID-19. TCRdb called the 5' RACE reads again in MiXCR, with one record for every CDR3 protein. The table includes about 430,000 distinct CDR3 sequences, approximately 24% detected once. This clonotype was recorded a few times. This TCR derives from an adult woman who had mild COVID-19 (a few samples of this study predate the infection). Cell type and time point are not known. Source material: PBMCs or a T cell subset sorted from them (not recorded which).

The CDR3 nucleotides read TGCAGTGCTAGCCAGGCGGATGAAAAACTGTTTTTT. It encodes CSASQADEKLFF. The J gene is TRBJ1-4, the V gene TRBV20-1; D ambiguous. The CDR3 has 12 residues. The germline V gene has CDR1 DFQATT and CDR2 SNEGSKA (reference sequence). Trimming took 3 bases from V and 6 from J, leaving 8 bases between them.